Below, 20 T cell receptor beta chains from the same sample are listed, as sequenced in a study of shared clonotypes between healthy human individuals. Only in-frame clones appear in the TCRdb table, and some are missing; sequencing was by immunoSEQ multiplex PCR. The sample lists 2 million to 2.5 million clones, 85% to 95% occurring once. The sample was naive CD4+ T cells from PBMCs. The subset denotes: CD45RA+ positively selected. These receptors all stem from a man younger than 30 in good health. Some clones in this sample may be carry-over from other donors' samples.

This chain joins TRBV19 and TRBJ1-1; 10 bases map to TRBD1. V was pared by 6 bases and J by 4 bases, with 5 bases of the junction left unmatched. Germline-derived CDR1 and CDR2 are LNHDA and SQIVND (reference sequence). The CDR3 length is 14 residues. CDR3 region: CASRRQGAATEAFF. For the CDR3, the DNA is TGTGCCAGTAGGAGACAGGGGGCAGCCACTGAAGCTTTCTTT.

The J gene is TRBJ1-5, the V gene TRBV6-1, with D possibly being TRBD1 (5 bases). The CDR3 has 13 residues. With 11 bases removed from V and 3 bases from J, the gap between germline ends came to 14 bases. Germline values: CDR1 MNHNS, CDR2 SASEGT. The CDR3 nucleotides are TGTGCCGGAAGACAGCAACCCAATCAGCCCCAGCATTTT. It specifies CAGRQQPNQPQHF.

This clone came up a few times. The V and J genes are TRBV29-1 and TRBJ1-1, with TRBD1 matching over 7 bases. Germline trimming cut 7 bases from V and 7 bases from J; bases unmatched to any gene: 6. From germline, CDR1 is SQVTM and CDR2 ANQGSEA. The CDR3 runs 11 residues. The CDR3 region has the DNA TGCAGCGGCGGAGGGACAGTTGAAGCTTTCTTT. Protein: CSGGGTVEAFF.

The V and J genes are TRBV4-2 and TRBJ1-5; 9 bases map to TRBD1. The CDR3 has 15 amino acids. Trimming took 4 bases from V and 5 from J; bases not matched to a gene: 6. CDR1 is LGHNA, CDR2 YNFKEQ, per germline. CDR3 in DNA: TGTGCCAGCAGCCCCCGGGACAGGGATTATCAGCCCCAGCATTTT. It translates to CASSPRDRDYQPQHF.

The chain has TRBV10-3 and TRBJ2-6; D might be TRBD2 (5 bases). CDR1 is ENHRY, CDR2 SYGVKD, per germline. V was clipped by 3 bases and J by 0 bases, with 6 bases between them. The CDR3 is 15 residues long. CDR3 bases: TGTGCCATCAGTGAAGGGAGCTCTGGGGCCAACGTCCTGACTTTC. This gives the protein CAISEGSSGANVLTF.

To note about this clone: The sample holds other DNA sequences that translate to the same CDR3. The CDR3 sequence is CASSYNSNQPQHF. The CDR3 DNA sequence: TGCGCCAGCAGCTATAATAGCAATCAGCCCCAGCATTTT. The genes are TRBV5-1 and TRBJ1-5; no definite D call. The CDR3 spans 13 residues. The V end was cut by 3 bases, the J end by 0 bases, with 4 bases between. CDR1 and CDR2 (germline): SGHRS, YFSETQ.

This chain joins TRBV7-2 and TRBJ2-7; D tentatively fits TRBD1 or TRBD2 (7 bases each). Trimming took 1 base from V and 6 from J, leaving 19 bases between them. The CDR3 consists of 16 residues. Per the germline V gene, CDR1 is SGHTA and CDR2 is FQGNSA. This CDR3 is CASSLDLAGGGLEQYF. CDR3 in DNA: TGTGCCAGCAGCTTAGATCTGGCAGGGGGAGGGCTCGAGCAGTACTTC.

This clone has just one count. Other nucleotide sequences in the sample specify the same CDR3. The chain links TRBV7-2 to TRBJ1-4; 9 bases fit TRBD1. Trimming removed 3 bases from V and 5 bases from J; junction bases left unmatched: 4. Germline values: CDR1 SGHTA, CDR2 FQGNSA. The CDR3 length is 15 residues. CDR3 sequence (DNA): TGTGCCAGCAGCTTGAGCGGGACAGGGAATGAAAAACTGTTTTTT. Translation: CASSLSGTGNEKLFF. The full variable domain, in which reference TRBV7-2 and TRBJ1-4 provide the parts outside the CDR3, is GAGVSQSPSNKVTEKGKDVELRCDPISGHTALYWYRQSLGQGLEFLIYFQGNSAPDKSGLPSDRFSAERTGGSVSTLTIQRTQQEDSAVYLCASSLSGTGNEKLFFGSGTQLSVL.

The V gene is TRBV27, the J gene TRBJ2-5, with 9 bases that match TRBD2. The V gene's germline CDR1 is MNHEY and CDR2 SMNVEV (reference sequence). The CDR3 sequence is 14 residues long. Trimming cost V 0 bases and J 6 bases; bases outside gene matches: 2. The DNA of the CDR3 is TGTGCCAGCAGTTTATCGGGGACTAGCAAGACCCAGTACTTC. Residues: CASSLSGTSKTQYF.

In the case of this clone: This CDR3 is also generated by other DNA sequences in the sample. CDR3 loop: CASSLEGYYEQYF. CDR3 in DNA: TGCGCCAGCAGCTTGGAGGGGTACTACGAGCAGTACTTC. The rearrangement links TRBV5-1 to TRBJ2-7; tentative D call: TRBD1 (5 bases). V dropped 0 bases and J dropped 3 bases, with 7 bases sitting between them. CDR1 is SGHRS, CDR2 YFSETQ, per germline. The CDR3 is 13 residues long.

This clone was observed once. The chain couples TRBV4-1 to TRBJ2-3; TRBD2 agrees at 8 bases. V was clipped by 1 base and J by 9 bases; unmatched bases: 9. Germline-derived CDR1 and CDR2 are MGHRA and YSYEKL. The CDR3 sequence is 15 residues long. The CDR3 reads CASSQVGAGGGTQYF. The CDR3 DNA follows: TGCGCCAGCAGCCAAGTAGGCGCGGGAGGAGGCACGCAGTATTTT.

In regard to this clone: One end of the junction is discordant with germline, which a read error may explain. This sequence joins TRBV19 and TRBJ1-1; 10 nucleotides align to TRBD1. CDR1 and CDR2 (germline): LNHDA, SQIVND (reference sequence). CDR3 length: 18 residues. In DNA form, the CDR3 reads TGTGCCAGTAGGATAGGAGGACAGGGGGGAAGGGAGAACACTGAAGCTTTCTTT. This translates into CASRIGGQGGRENTEAFF. The variable domain in full, completed from reference TRBV19 and TRBJ1-1, reads DGGITQSPKYLFRKEGQNVTLSCEQNLNHDAMYWYRQDPGQGLRLIYYSQIVNDFQKGDIAEGYSVSREKKESFPLTVTSAQKNPTAFYLCASRIGGQGGRENTEAFFGQGTRLTVV.

About this clone: Other DNA sequences within the sample encode an identical CDR3. The chain carries TRBV9 and TRBJ2-1, with D unclear. Germline V gene sequence: CDR1 SGDLS, CDR2 YYNGEE. The CDR3 sequence is 14 residues long. V was pared by 3 bases and J by 0 bases, with 7 bases between. The CDR3 spells CASSAASSYNEQFF. In DNA, the CDR3 is TGTGCCAGCAGCGCAGCTAGCTCCTACAATGAGCAGTTCTTC. Complete variable domain (other parts from reference TRBV9 and TRBJ2-1): DSGVTQTPKHLITATGQRVTLRCSPRSGDLSVYWYQQSLDQGLQFLIQYYNGEERAKGNILERFSAQQFPDLHSELNLSSLELGDSALYFCASSAASSYNEQFFGPGTRLTVL.

The chain is built from TRBV6-5 and TRBJ2-5; 8 nucleotides match TRBD2. CDR1 is MNHEY and CDR2 is SVGAGI in the germline V gene. This CDR3 region has 15 residues. Losses at the gene ends were 6 bases for V and 4 bases for J; bases not matched to a gene: 10. This CDR3 is CASSAGTRGGETQYF. CDR3 nucleotides: TGTGCCAGCAGCGCCGGGACTAGGGGGGGAGAGACCCAGTACTTC.

A word on this clone: Other DNA sequences in the sample encode the same CDR3. The V and J genes are TRBV5-4 and TRBJ1-2; D perhaps matches TRBD1 (5 bases). Germline CDR1 is SGHNT and CDR2 is YYREEE (reference sequence). The CDR3 is made up of 13 amino acids. V was trimmed by 1 base and J by 3 bases, leaving 7 bases between them. CDR3 protein: CASSLLGDYGYTF. CDR3 DNA sequence: TGTGCCAGCAGCTTGCTGGGGGACTATGGCTACACCTTC. Full variable domain (outside the CDR3, taken from reference TRBV5-4 and TRBJ1-2): ETGVTQSPTHLIKTRGQQVTLRCSSQSGHNTVSWYQQALGQGPQFIFQYYREEENGRGNFPPRFSGLQFPNYSSELNVNALELDDSALYLCASSLLGDYGYTFGSGTRLTVV.

The CDR3 DNA is TGTGCCAGCAGTTCAACAGGGGTTGGCTATGGCTACACCTTC. Translating gives CASSSTGVGYGYTF. This chain connects TRBV6-1 to TRBJ1-2; 7 bases are a match to TRBD1. Per germline, CDR1 MNHNS and CDR2 SASEGT. The CDR3 sequence is 14 residues long. The V segment lost 5 bases and the J segment 4 bases; nucleotides outside the gene matches: 7.

The chain is built from TRBV7-3 and TRBJ2-2; tentatively, D is TRBD2 (5 bases). The V and J ends lost 3 bases and 1 base respectively, with 12 bases between them. CDR1 and CDR2 from the germline V gene are SGHTA and FQGTGA. The CDR3 runs to 16 residues. The chain's CDR3 is CASSFVAGLNTGELFF. In DNA, the CDR3 is TGTGCCAGCAGCTTTGTTGCTGGACTGAACACCGGGGAGCTGTTTTTT. The entire variable domain, with the rest obtained from reference TRBV7-3 and TRBJ2-2, is as follows: GAGVSQTPSNKVTEKGKYVELRCDPISGHTALYWYRQSLGQGPEFLIYFQGTGAADDSGLPNDRFFAVRPEGSVSTLKIQRTERGDSAVYLCASSFVAGLNTGELFFGEGSRLTVL.

The chain has TRBV2 and TRBJ2-2; no definite D call. Trimming pared 4 bases from V and 2 bases from J, leaving 11 bases between. Per germline, CDR1 SNHLY and CDR2 FYNNEI. The CDR3 length is 15 residues. The DNA of the CDR3 is TGTGCCAGCAGTGTAGGTCGACCCAACACCGGGGAGCTGTTTTTT. Its protein product is CASSVGRPNTGELFF.

V is TRBV2 and J is TRBJ2-7; TRBD2 matches 7 bases. This CDR3 is built from 16 residues. Germline values: CDR1 SNHLY, CDR2 FYNNEI. J gave up 0 bases and V 6 bases, and 11 bases lay outside the gene matches. DNA of the CDR3: TGTGCCAGCAGCCCATCGGGGGGAGGGGACTCCTACGAGCAGTACTTC. Translated, it gives CASSPSGGGDSYEQYF.

The V call is TRBV2, the J call TRBJ1-2, with D uncertain. The germline V and J ends were trimmed by 4 bases and 3 bases, with 6 bases remaining between them. The germline gives CDR1 SNHLY, CDR2 FYNNEI. This CDR3 region has 12 residues. CDR3 protein: CASSAADYGYTF. CDR3 in DNA: TGTGCCAGCAGTGCAGCGGACTATGGCTACACCTTC.